The 6 T cell receptor beta chains below all came from one sample that was sequenced in a study of T cells in localized non-small cell lung cancer. Profiled with immunoSEQ multiplex PCR; TCRdb holds only in-frame clones, not every one. The sample carries 45,000 to 60,000 clones, about 86% recorded once. The source was PBMCs, collected before any cancer treatment. The receptors originated from a man between 40 and 70 years old with stage II lung adenocarcinoma.

The V call is TRBV21-1, the J call TRBJ2-2; TRBD1, as called in the table, went unchecked against the DNA. TRBV21-1 is tagged as a pseudogene. The CDR3 covers 19 residues. CDR3 protein: CASSKALPPLTGPTGELFF. Here the CDR3 DNA reads TGTGCCAGCAGCAAAGCGCTCCCTCCACTGACAGGGCCCACCGGGGAGCTGTTTTTT.

This chain joins TRBV9 and TRBJ2-1; D might be TRBD2 (5 bases). The CDR3 is made up of 14 amino acids. Trimming stripped 2 bases from V and 8 bases from J, with 14 bases between. Germline V gene lookup returns CDR1 SGDLS and CDR2 YYNGEE. CDR3 protein: CASSVGRTSHEQFF. The CDR3 nucleotides are TGTGCCAGCAGCGTGGGGAGAACTTCCCATGAGCAGTTCTTC.

V is TRBV9 and J is TRBJ2-2; D call uncertain. The CDR3 is 12 amino acids. Trimming pared 0 bases from V and 7 bases from J, leaving 4 bases between. Germline lookup yields CDR1 SGDLS and CDR2 YYNGEE. The CDR3 protein is CASSVGNGELFF. CDR3 DNA sequence: TGTGCCAGCAGCGTAGGCAACGGGGAGCTGTTTTTT. The full variable domain, with the rest looked up from reference TRBV9 and TRBJ2-2, is DSGVTQTPKHLITATGQRVTLRCSPRSGDLSVYWYQQSLDQGLQFLIQYYNGEERAKGNILERFSAQQFPDLHSELNLSSLELGDSALYFCASSVGNGELFFGEGSRLTVL.

The chain couples TRBV18 to TRBJ2-3; D possibly corresponds to TRBD2 (6 bases). Deletions cut 5 bases from V and 2 bases from J, with 14 bases between. The germline gives CDR1 KGHSH, CDR2 LQKENI. The length of the CDR3 is 15 residues. The CDR3 is CASSISGEDTDTQYF. For the CDR3, the DNA is TGTGCCAGCTCAATTTCGGGGGAGGACACAGATACGCAGTATTTT.

The V gene is TRBV9, the J gene TRBJ1-3; D gene ambiguous. CDR1 and CDR2 (germline): SGDLS, YYNGEE. CDR3 length equals 15 residues. V lost 0 bases to trimming and J lost 0 bases, with 7 bases between them. CDR3 nucleotides: TGTGCCAGCAGCGTAGAACCGGACTCTGGAAACACCATATATTTT. Its protein is CASSVEPDSGNTIYF.

The chain has TRBV14 and TRBJ2-6; the D is unclear. The CDR3 is 13 residues long. The germline CDR1 and CDR2 sequences are SGHDN and FVKESK. Trimming left V 5 bases short and J 4 bases short, with 6 bases between. The CDR3: CASSSTGANVLTF. The CDR3 DNA is TGTGCCAGCAGCTCTACAGGGGCCAACGTCCTGACTTTC.